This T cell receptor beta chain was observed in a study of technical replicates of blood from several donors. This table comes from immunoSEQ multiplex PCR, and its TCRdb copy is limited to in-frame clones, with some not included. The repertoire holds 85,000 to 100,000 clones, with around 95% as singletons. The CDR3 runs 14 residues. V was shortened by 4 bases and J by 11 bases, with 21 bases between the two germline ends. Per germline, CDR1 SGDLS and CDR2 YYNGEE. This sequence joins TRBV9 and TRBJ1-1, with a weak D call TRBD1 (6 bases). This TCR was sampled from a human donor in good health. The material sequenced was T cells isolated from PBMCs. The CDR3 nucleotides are TGTGCCAGCAGCCCACAATCAGCAGGGGTTGGGGCTTTCTTT. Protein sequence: CASSPQSAGVGAFF. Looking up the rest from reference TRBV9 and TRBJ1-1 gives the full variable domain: DSGVTQTPKHLITATGQRVTLRCSPRSGDLSVYWYQQSLDQGLQFLIQYYNGEERAKGNILERFSAQQFPDLHSELNLSSLELGDSALYFCASSPQSAGVGAFFGQGTRLTVV.